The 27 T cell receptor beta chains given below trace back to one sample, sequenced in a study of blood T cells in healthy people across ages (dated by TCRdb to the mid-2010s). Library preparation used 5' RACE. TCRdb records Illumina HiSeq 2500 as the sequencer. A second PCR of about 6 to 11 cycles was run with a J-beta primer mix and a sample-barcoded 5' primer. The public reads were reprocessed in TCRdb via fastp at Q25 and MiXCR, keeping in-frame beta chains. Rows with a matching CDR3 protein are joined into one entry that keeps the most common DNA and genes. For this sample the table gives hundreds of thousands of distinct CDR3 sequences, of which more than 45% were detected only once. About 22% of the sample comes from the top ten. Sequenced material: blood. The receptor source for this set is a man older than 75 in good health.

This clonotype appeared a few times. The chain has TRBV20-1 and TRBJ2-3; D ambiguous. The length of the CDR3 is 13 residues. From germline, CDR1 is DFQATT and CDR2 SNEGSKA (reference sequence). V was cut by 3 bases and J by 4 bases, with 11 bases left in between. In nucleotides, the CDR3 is TGCAGTGCTAGTAGGGAATCCTCAGATACGCAGTATTTT. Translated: CSASRESSDTQYF.

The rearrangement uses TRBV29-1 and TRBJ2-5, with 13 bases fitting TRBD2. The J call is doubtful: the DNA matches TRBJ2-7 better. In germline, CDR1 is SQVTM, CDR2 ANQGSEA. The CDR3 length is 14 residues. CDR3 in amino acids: CSGGLAGALSEQYF. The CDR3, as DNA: TGCAGCGGTGGACTAGCGGGAGCTTTGAGCGAGCAGTACTTC.

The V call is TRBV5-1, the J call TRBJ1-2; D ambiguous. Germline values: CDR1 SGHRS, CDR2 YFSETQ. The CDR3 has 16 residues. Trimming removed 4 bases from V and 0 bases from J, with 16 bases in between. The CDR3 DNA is TGCGCCAGCAGCCCCCTGGGCAGGCCACCTAACTATGGCTACACCTTC. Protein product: CASSPLGRPPNYGYTF.

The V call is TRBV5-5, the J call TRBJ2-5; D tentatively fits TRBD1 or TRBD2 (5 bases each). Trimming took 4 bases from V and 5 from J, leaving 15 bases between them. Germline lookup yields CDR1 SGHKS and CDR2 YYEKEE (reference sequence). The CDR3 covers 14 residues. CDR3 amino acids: CASSGWGFSETQYF. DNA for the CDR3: TGTGCCAGCAGCGGGTGGGGGTTCTCGGAGACCCAGTACTTC.

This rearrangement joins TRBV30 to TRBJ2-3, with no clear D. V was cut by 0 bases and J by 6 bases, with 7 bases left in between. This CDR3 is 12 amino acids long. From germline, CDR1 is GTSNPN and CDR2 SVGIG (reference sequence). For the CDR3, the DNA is TGTGCCTGGAGTGTACACGCGGATACGCAGTATTTT. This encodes CAWSVHADTQYF.

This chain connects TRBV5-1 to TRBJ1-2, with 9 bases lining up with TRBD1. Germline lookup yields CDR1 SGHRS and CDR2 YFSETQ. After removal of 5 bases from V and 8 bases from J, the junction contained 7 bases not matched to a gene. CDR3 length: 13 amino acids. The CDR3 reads CASSLYRGHGYTF. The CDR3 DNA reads TGCGCCAGCAGTTTATACAGGGGGCACGGCTACACCTTC.

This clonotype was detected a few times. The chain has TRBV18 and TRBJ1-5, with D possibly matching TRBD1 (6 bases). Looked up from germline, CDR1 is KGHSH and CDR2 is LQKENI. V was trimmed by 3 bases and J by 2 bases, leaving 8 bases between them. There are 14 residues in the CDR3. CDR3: CASSPTGGNQPQHF. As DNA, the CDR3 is TGTGCCAGCTCACCGACAGGAGGCAATCAGCCCCAGCATTTT.

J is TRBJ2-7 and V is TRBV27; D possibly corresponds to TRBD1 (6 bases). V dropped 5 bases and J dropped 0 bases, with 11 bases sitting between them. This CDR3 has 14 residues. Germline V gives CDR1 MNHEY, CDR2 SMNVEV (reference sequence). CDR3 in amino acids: CASSKQGSSYEQYF. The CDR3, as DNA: TGTGCCAGCAGTAAACAGGGCAGCTCCTACGAGCAGTACTTC.

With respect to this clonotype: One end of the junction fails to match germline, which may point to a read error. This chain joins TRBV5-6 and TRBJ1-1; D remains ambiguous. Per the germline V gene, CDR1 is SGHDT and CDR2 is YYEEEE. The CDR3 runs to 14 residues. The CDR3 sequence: CASRLVGANTEAFF. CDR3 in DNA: TGTGCCAGCAGGTTGGTAGGAGCGAACACTGAAGCTTTCTTT.

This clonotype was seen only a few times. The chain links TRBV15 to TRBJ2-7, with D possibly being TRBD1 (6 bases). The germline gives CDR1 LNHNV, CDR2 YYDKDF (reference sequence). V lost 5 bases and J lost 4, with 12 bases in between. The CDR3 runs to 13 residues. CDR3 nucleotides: TGTGCCACCAGCTACCGGACAGCTTACGAGCAGTACTTC. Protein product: CATSYRTAYEQYF.

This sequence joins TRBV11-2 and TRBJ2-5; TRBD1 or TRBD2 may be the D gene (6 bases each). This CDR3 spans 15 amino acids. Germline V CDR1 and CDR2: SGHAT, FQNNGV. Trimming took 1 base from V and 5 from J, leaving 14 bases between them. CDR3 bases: TGTGCCAGCAGCTTAGTACAGGGAGGTTATGAGACCCAGTACTTC. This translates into CASSLVQGGYETQYF.

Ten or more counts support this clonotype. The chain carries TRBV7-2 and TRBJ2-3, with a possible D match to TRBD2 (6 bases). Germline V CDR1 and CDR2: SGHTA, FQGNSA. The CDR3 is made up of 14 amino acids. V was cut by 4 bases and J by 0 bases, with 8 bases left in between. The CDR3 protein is CASSSGLSTDTQYF. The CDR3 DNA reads TGTGCCAGCAGCTCGGGACTCAGCACAGATACGCAGTATTTT.

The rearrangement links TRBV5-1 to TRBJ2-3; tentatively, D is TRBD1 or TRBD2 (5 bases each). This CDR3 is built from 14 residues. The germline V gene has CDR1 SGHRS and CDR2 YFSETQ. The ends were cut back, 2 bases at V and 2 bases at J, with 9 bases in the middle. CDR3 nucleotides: TGCGCCAGCAGCTTAGGGGACGCCACAGATACGCAGTATTTT. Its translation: CASSLGDATDTQYF.

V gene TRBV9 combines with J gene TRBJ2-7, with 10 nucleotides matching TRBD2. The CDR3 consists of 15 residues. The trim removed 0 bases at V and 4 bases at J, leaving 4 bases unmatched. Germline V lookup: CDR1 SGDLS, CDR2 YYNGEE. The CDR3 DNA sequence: TGTGCCAGCAGCGTAGCGCCTAGCGGGGGTTACGAGCAGTACTTC. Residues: CASSVAPSGGYEQYF.

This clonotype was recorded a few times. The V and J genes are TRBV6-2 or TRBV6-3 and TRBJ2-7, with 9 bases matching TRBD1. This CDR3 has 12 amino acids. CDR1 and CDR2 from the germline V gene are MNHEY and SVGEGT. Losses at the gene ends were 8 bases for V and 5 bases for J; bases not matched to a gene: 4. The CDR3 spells CASRDRDHEQYF. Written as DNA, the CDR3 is TGTGCCAGCCGGGACAGGGACCACGAGCAGTACTTC.

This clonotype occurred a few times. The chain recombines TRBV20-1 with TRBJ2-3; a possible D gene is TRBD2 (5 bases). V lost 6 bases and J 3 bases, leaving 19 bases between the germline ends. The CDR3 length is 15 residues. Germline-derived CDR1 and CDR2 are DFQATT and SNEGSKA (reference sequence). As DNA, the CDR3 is TGCAGTGCCACACCTGCGGCGGGTTCGACAGATACGCAGTATTTT. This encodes CSATPAAGSTDTQYF.

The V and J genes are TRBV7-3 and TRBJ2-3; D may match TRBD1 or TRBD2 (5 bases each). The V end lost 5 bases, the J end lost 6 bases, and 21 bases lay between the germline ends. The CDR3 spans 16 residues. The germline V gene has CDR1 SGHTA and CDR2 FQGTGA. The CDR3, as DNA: TGTGCCAGCAGCAACACGCCGGGACCCCCTTCGGATACGCAGTATTTT. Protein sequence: CASSNTPGPPSDTQYF.

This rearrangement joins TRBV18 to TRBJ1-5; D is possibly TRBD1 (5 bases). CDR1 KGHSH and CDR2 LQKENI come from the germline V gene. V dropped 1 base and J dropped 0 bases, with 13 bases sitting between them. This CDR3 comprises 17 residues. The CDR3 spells CASSPRGAPYSNQPQHF. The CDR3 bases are TGTGCCAGCTCACCACGAGGGGCCCCCTATAGCAATCAGCCCCAGCATTTT.

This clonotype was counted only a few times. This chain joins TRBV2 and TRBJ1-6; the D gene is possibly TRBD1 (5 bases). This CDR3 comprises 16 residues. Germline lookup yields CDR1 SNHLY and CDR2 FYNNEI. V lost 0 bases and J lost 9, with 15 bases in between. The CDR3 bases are TGTGCCAGCAGTGAAGCGGGCGGTCAAAGGGGTTCACCCCTCCACTTT. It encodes CASSEAGGQRGSPLHF. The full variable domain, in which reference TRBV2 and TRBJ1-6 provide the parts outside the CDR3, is EPEVTQTPSHQVTQMGQEVILRCVPISNHLYFYWYRQILGQKVEFLVSFYNNEISEKSEIFDDQFSVERPDGSNFTLKIRSTKLEDSAMYFCASSEAGGQRGSPLHFGNGTRLTVT.

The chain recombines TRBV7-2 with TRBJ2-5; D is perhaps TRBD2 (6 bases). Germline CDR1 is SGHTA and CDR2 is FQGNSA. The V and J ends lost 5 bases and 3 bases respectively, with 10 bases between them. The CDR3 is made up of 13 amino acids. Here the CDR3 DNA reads TGTGCCAGCAGCGGGGGACTCAAAGAGACCCAGTACTTC. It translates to CASSGGLKETQYF.

The chain's CDR3 is CASSVRQNTGELFF. CDR3 DNA: TGTGCCAGCAGCGTTCGGCAGAACACCGGGGAGCTGTTTTTT. The chain uses TRBV9 and TRBJ2-2; the D is unclear. The CDR3 runs to 14 residues. Germline V CDR1 and CDR2: SGDLS, YYNGEE. V lost 2 bases and J lost 1, with 6 bases in between.

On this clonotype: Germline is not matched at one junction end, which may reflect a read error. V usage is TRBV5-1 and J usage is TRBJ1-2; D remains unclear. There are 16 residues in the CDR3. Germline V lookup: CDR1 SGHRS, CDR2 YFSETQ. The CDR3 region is CVSSLDRASSNYGYTF. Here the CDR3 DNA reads TGCGTCAGCAGCTTGGACCGGGCTAGTTCTAACTATGGCTACACCTTC.

DNA of the CDR3: TGCGCCAGCGACATCTTTCTACAGGGGAGCACAGATACGCAGTATTTT. The encoded protein is CASDIFLQGSTDTQYF. The chain employs TRBV10-2 and TRBJ2-3; 7 positions agree with TRBD1. The CDR3 length is 16 residues. Germline V CDR1 and CDR2: WSHSY, SAAADI. The V gene end was trimmed by 8 bases and the J gene end by 0 bases; junction bases not matched to a gene: 11.

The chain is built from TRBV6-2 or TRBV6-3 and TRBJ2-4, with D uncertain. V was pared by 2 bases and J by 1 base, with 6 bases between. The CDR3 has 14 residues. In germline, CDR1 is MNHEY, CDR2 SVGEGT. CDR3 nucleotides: TGTGCCAGCAGTTACGGGGATGCCAAAAACATTCAGTACTTC. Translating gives CASSYGDAKNIQYF.

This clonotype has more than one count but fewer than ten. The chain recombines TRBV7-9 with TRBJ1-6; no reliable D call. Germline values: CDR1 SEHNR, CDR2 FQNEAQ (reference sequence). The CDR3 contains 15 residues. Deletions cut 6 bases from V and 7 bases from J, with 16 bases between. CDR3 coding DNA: TGTGCCAGCAGTAACCGGGCCCTGGAGAATTCACCCCTCCACTTT. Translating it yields CASSNRALENSPLHF.

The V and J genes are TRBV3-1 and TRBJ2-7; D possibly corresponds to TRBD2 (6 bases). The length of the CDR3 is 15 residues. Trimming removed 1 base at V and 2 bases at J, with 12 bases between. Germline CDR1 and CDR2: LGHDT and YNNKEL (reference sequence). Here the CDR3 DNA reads TGTGCCAGCAGCCAAGGGTACGGGAGTGCCTACGAGCAGTACTTC. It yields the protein CASSQGYGSAYEQYF.

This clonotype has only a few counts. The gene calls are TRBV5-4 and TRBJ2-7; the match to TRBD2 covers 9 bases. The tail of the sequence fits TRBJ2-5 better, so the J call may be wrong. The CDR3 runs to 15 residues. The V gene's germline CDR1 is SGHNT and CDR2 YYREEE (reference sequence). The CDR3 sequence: CASRGGGRAPETQYF. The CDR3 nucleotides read TGTGCCAGCCGAGGGGGCGGGAGGGCCCCAGAGACCCAGTACTTC.